These 21 T cell receptor beta chains came from one sample sequenced in a study of T cells in localized non-small cell lung cancer. Clones were sequenced by immunoSEQ multiplex PCR, and TCRdb holds only the in-frame ones, with some missing. The table lists 25,000 to 30,000 clones, around 93% of them singletons. The sequencing here drew on peripheral blood, taken before any cancer treatment. The receptors were sampled from a female donor older than 55 with stage I lung adenocarcinoma.

This rearrangement joins TRBV2 to TRBJ2-5; D remains ambiguous. This CDR3 spans 11 amino acids. V lost 4 bases to trimming and J lost 4 bases, with 4 bases between them. Germline V gene lookup returns CDR1 SNHLY and CDR2 FYNNEI. The CDR3 bases are TGTGCCAGCAGTGCGGCAGAGACCCAGTACTTC. Translating gives CASSAAETQYF.

The chain couples TRBV5-1 to TRBJ2-2; 9 nucleotides match TRBD1. Germline V gene lookup returns CDR1 SGHRS and CDR2 YFSETQ. CDR3 length equals 15 residues. The V segment lost 4 bases and the J segment 2 bases; nucleotides outside the gene matches: 3. CDR3 sequence (DNA): TGCGCCAGCAGCGTGGGACAGGGAAACACCGGGGAGCTGTTTTTT. Amino acid sequence: CASSVGQGNTGELFF.

CDR3 bases: TGTGCCAGCAGCTTACTAGCGGGCCCTGGGGAGCAGTACTTC. Protein: CASSLLAGPGEQYF. The chain joins TRBV7-9 to TRBJ2-7; 8 bases map to TRBD2. The CDR3 runs 14 residues. The germline gives CDR1 SEHNR, CDR2 FQNEAQ (reference sequence). After removal of 2 bases from V and 7 bases from J, the junction contained 7 bases not matched to a gene.

V gene TRBV5-1 combines with J gene TRBJ2-3; the match to TRBD2 covers 14 bases. The junction had 9 bases not matched to a gene; V was cut back by 4 bases and J by 5 bases. Germline V gene data show CDR1 as SGHRS and CDR2 as YFSETQ. The CDR3 runs to 17 residues. CDR3 DNA sequence: TGCGCCAGCAGCCCGGGCGGACTAGCGGGGGGTCTAGATACGCAGTATTTT. It yields the protein CASSPGGLAGGLDTQYF.

This rearrangement joins TRBV27 to TRBJ2-3; D may match TRBD1 or TRBD2 (5 bases each). The V end lost 9 bases, the J end lost 3 bases, and 16 bases lay between the germline ends. Germline V gives CDR1 MNHEY, CDR2 SMNVEV (reference sequence). The CDR3 has 14 amino acids. CDR3 in DNA: TGTGCCAGAGAATCAGGGAGAAGGACAGATACGCAGTATTTT. Translated, it gives CARESGRRTDTQYF.

The chain is built from TRBV15 and TRBJ1-1; D unclear. The CDR3 totals 15 residues. V lost 1 base and J 0 bases, leaving 9 bases between the germline ends. Germline values: CDR1 LNHNV, CDR2 YYDKDF (reference sequence). The CDR3 region has the DNA TGTGCCACCAGCAGAGGAGGGCCGCTGAACACTGAAGCTTTCTTT. Translated: CATSRGGPLNTEAFF.

CDR3 loop: CAGGGNTEAFF. The CDR3 nucleotides read TGTGCCGGGGGGGGGAACACTGAAGCTTTCTTT. J is TRBJ1-1 and V is TRBV30; D is perhaps TRBD1 (5 bases). Germline V lookup: CDR1 GTSNPN, CDR2 SVGIG (reference sequence). Trimming removed 8 bases from V and 1 base from J, with 8 bases in between. The CDR3 extends over 11 amino acids.

The rearrangement links TRBV27 to TRBJ2-6; TRBD1 matches at 8 bases. Germline V CDR1 and CDR2: MNHEY, SMNVEV (reference sequence). Trimming at V came to 7 bases and at J to 0 bases, leaving 17 bases not matched to a gene. The CDR3 runs 20 residues. CDR3 bases: TGTGCCAGCAACCGAAGAGGAGGACAGGGCTTTTACTCTGGGGCCAACGTCCTGACTTTC. This translates into CASNRRGGQGFYSGANVLTF.

This rearrangement joins TRBV11-2 to TRBJ2-2; the D gene is possibly TRBD1 (5 bases). Trimming cost V 8 bases and J 6 bases, with 10 bases left between them. The germline V gene encodes CDR1 SGHAT and CDR2 FQNNGV. The CDR3 contains 12 residues. This CDR3 reads CASFKGAGELFF. As DNA, the CDR3 is TGTGCCAGCTTTAAAGGGGCCGGGGAGCTGTTTTTT.

The genes are TRBV7-7 and TRBJ1-3; D is ambiguous. Trimming cost V 7 bases and J 4 bases, with 14 bases left between them. The CDR3 spans 14 residues. The germline CDR1 and CDR2 sequences are SSHAT and FNYEAQ (reference sequence). The CDR3 loop reads CASILGWLGNTIYF. CDR3 in DNA: TGTGCCAGCATCCTAGGGTGGCTCGGAAACACCATATATTTT. The complete variable domain, with remaining parts taken from reference TRBV7-7 and TRBJ1-3, reads GAGVSQSPRYKVTKRGQDVTLRCDPISSHATLYWYQQALGQGPEFLTYFNYEAQPDKSGLPSDRFSAERPEGSISTLTIQRTEQRDSAMYRCASILGWLGNTIYFGEGSWLTVV.

The CDR3 here is CASSISRDTEAFF. DNA for the CDR3: TGTGCCAGTAGTATCTCCAGGGACACTGAAGCTTTCTTT. The V and J genes are TRBV19 and TRBJ1-1; a weak D match, TRBD1 (5 bases). Germline-derived CDR1 and CDR2 are LNHDA and SQIVND (reference sequence). This CDR3 comprises 13 residues. V was pared by 3 bases and J by 3 bases, with 8 bases between.

The chain couples TRBV5-1 to TRBJ2-7, with TRBD2 matching over 13 bases. Unmatched junction bases numbered 18, after V lost 5 bases and J lost 4 bases. Germline CDR1 reads SGHRS; CDR2 reads YFSETQ. The CDR3 runs 19 residues. CDR3 residues: CASRPIGLAGERRTYEQYF. The CDR3 DNA reads TGCGCCAGCAGACCCATTGGACTAGCGGGAGAACGGAGAACTTACGAGCAGTACTTC.

V gene TRBV5-1 combines with J gene TRBJ2-7; possibly TRBD1 for D (5 bases). The CDR3 has 13 residues. Trimming took 4 bases from V and 6 from J, leaving 14 bases between them. The germline V gene has CDR1 SGHRS and CDR2 YFSETQ. The CDR3 nucleotides are TGCGCCAGCAGCCTGGGGCCGTCGAGCGAGCAGTACTTC. This codes for CASSLGPSSEQYF.

Here the CDR3 reads CASSRHFGDGEQFF. As DNA, the CDR3 is TGTGCCAGTAGTCGACATTTTGGGGACGGGGAGCAGTTCTTC. The chain joins TRBV19 to TRBJ2-1; D tentatively reads TRBD1 or TRBD2 (5 bases each). This CDR3 is built from 14 residues. The germline CDR1 and CDR2 sequences are LNHDA and SQIVND (reference sequence). V was cut by 5 bases and J by 10 bases, with 18 bases left in between.

The chain uses TRBV15 and TRBJ1-5, with 9 nucleotides matching TRBD1. With V trimmed by 1 base and J by 7 bases, 8 bases remained unmatched. Germline V CDR1 and CDR2: LNHNV, YYDKDF (reference sequence). This CDR3 has 16 amino acids. In DNA, the CDR3 is TGTGCCACCAGCAGAGCCTCGACAGGGGGAGGCCAGCCCCAGCATTTT. Translation gives CATSRASTGGGQPQHF. Variable domain in full (rest from reference TRBV15 and TRBJ1-5): DAMVIQNPRYQVTQFGKPVTLSCSQTLNHNVMYWYQQKSSQAPKLLFHYYDKDFNNEADTPDNFQSRRPNTSFCFLDIRSPGLGDTAMYLCATSRASTGGGQPQHFGDGTRLSIL.

The chain employs TRBV27 and TRBJ2-7; 7 positions agree with TRBD1. Per germline, CDR1 MNHEY and CDR2 SMNVEV (reference sequence). This CDR3 spans 15 amino acids. Unmatched junction bases numbered 14, after V lost 5 bases and J lost 7 bases. CDR3 loop: CASSKAVTGSREQYF. For the CDR3, the DNA is TGTGCCAGCAGTAAGGCGGTGACAGGGTCCAGGGAGCAGTACTTC.

The chain combines TRBV4-2 with TRBJ1-5; D may be TRBD1 (5 bases). Germline CDR1 is LGHNA and CDR2 is YNFKEQ. Trimming cost V 0 bases and J 5 bases, with 14 bases left between them. This CDR3 contains 16 residues. CDR3 nucleotide sequence: TGTGCCAGCAGCCAAGATCTGGGCAGGGCCGATCAGCCCCAGCATTTT. It translates to CASSQDLGRADQPQHF.

This chain joins TRBV5-4 and TRBJ2-5; possible D gene TRBD1, 7 bases. This CDR3 has 13 amino acids. CDR1 is SGHNT, CDR2 YYREEE, per germline (reference sequence). Trimming shortened V by 9 bases and J by 5 bases, and 17 bases separated the two germline ends. CDR3 sequence reads: CATSGGFGETQYF. CDR3 nucleotides: TGTGCCACCTCAGGGGGGTTCGGTGAGACCCAGTACTTC.

V is TRBV18 and J is TRBJ2-5; D possibly corresponds to TRBD2 (6 bases). Germline V gene data show CDR1 as KGHSH and CDR2 as LQKENI. V shed 2 bases and J shed 5 bases, with 6 bases lying between them. The CDR3 sequence is 12 residues long. CDR3 region: CASSPAGETQYF. CDR3 nucleotide sequence: TGTGCCAGCTCACCAGCGGGGGAGACCCAGTACTTC.

This sequence joins TRBV7-6 and TRBJ2-5; D unresolved. The CDR3 is 13 residues long. Germline values: CDR1 SGHVS, CDR2 FNYEAQ. The V and J ends lost 7 bases and 2 bases respectively, with 11 bases between them. The CDR3 protein is CASTVTQQETQYF. The CDR3 DNA reads TGTGCCAGCACCGTAACACAACAAGAGACCCAGTACTTC.

This rearrangement joins TRBV6-5 to TRBJ2-5; tentative D call: TRBD1 (6 bases). From germline, CDR1 is MNHEY and CDR2 SVGAGI. Trimming shortened V by 5 bases and J by 5 bases, and 18 bases separated the two germline ends. The CDR3 is 15 residues long. CDR3 amino acids: CASSHVTGLGETQYF. CDR3 nucleotide sequence: TGTGCCAGCAGTCACGTAACAGGGTTGGGGGAGACCCAGTACTTC.